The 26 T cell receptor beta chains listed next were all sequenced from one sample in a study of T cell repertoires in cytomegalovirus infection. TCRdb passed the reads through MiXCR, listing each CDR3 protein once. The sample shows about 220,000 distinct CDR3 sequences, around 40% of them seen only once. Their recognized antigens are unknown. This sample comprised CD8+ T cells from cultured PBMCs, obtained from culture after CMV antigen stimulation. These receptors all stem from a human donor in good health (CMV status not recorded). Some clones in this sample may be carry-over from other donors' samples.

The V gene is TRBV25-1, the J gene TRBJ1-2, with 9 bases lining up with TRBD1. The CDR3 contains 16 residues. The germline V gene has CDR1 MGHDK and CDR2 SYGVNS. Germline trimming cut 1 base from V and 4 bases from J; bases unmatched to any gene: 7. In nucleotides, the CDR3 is TGTGCCAGCAGTGAATCTCACCGGGACAGGGCCTATGGCTACACCTTC. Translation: CASSESHRDRAYGYTF.

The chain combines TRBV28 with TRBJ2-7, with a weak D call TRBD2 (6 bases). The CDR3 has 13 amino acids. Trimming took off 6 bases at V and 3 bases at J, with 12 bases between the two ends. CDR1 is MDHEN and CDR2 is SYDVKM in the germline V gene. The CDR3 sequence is CASSPGGVYEQYF. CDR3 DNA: TGTGCCAGCAGCCCAGGCGGGGTCTACGAGCAGTACTTC.

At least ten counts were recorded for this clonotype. This CDR3 is CASSLDRVTGELFF. Written as DNA, the CDR3 is TGTGCCAGCAGCTTAGATCGGGTGACCGGGGAGCTGTTTTTT. The chain is built from TRBV7-6 and TRBJ2-2; D gene ambiguous. CDR1 is SGHVS and CDR2 is FNYEAQ in the germline V gene. Trimming shortened V by 1 base and J by 5 bases, and 8 bases separated the two germline ends. The CDR3 contains 14 residues.

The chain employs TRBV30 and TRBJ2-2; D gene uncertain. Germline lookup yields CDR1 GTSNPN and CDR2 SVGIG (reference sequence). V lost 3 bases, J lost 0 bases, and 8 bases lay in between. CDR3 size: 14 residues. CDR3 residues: CAWRRGPNTGELFF. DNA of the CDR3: TGTGCCTGGAGAAGAGGACCGAACACCGGGGAGCTGTTTTTT. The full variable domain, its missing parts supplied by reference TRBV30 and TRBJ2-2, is SQTIHQWPATLVQPVGSPLSLECTVEGTSNPNLYWYRQAAGRGLQLLFYSVGIGQISSEVPQNLSASRPQDRQFILSSKKLLLSDSGFYLCAWRRGPNTGELFFGEGSRLTVL.

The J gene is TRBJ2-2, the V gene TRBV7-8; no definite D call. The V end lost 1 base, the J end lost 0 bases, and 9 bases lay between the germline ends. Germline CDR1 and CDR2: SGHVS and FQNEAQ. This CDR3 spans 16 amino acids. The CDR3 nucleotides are TGTGCCAGCAGCTTAGAAGTGCAGGCGAACACCGGGGAGCTGTTTTTT. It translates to CASSLEVQANTGELFF.

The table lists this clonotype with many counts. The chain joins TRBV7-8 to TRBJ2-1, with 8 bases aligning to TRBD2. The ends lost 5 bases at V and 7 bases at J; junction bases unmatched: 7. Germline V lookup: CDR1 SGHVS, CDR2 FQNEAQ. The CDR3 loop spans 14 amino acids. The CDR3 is CASSTPGGGNEQFF. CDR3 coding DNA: TGTGCCAGCAGCACCCCGGGAGGGGGGAATGAGCAGTTCTTC. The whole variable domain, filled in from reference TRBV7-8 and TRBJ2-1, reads GAGVSQSPRYKVAKRGQDVALRCDPISGHVSLFWYQQALGQGPEFLTYFQNEAQLDKSGLPSDRFFAERPEGSVSTLKIQRTQQEDSAVYLCASSTPGGGNEQFFGPGTRLTVL.

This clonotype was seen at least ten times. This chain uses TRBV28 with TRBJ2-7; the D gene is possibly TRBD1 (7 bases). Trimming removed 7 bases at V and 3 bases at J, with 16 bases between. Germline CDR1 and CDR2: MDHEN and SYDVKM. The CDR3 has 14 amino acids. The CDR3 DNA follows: TGTGCCAGCACTATACAGGGGACTCTCTACGAGCAGTACTTC. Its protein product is CASTIQGTLYEQYF. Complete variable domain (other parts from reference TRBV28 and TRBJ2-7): DVKVTQSSRYLVKRTGEKVFLECVQDMDHENMFWYRQDPGLGLRLIYFSYDVKMKEKGDIPEGYSVSREKKERFSLILESASTNQTSMYLCASTIQGTLYEQYFGPGTRLTVT.

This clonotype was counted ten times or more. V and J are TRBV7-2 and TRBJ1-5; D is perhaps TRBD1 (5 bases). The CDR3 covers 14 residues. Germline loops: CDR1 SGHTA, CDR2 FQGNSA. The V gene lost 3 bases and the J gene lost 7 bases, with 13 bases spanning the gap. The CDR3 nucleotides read TGTGCCAGCAGCTTCCCAGGGTGGGGCCAGCCCCAGCATTTT. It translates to CASSFPGWGQPQHF.

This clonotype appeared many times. The CDR3 region is CASSLKVGTGGTEAFF. The CDR3 DNA is TGTGCCAGCAGCTTAAAGGTGGGCACAGGGGGCACTGAAGCTTTCTTT. The rearrangement joins TRBV7-3 to TRBJ1-1; 8 bases line up with TRBD1. This CDR3 region has 16 residues. Germline CDR1 is SGHTA and CDR2 is FQGTGA. V lost 1 base, J lost 4 bases, and 8 bases stayed unmatched.

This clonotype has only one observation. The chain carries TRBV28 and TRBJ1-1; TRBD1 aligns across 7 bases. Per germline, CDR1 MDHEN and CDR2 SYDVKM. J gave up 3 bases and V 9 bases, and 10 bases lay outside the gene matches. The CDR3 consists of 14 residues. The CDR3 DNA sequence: TGTGCCAGTAAACGACAGGGAGGGCACACTGAAGCTTTCTTT. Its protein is CASKRQGGHTEAFF.

The CDR3 reads CAWRGLAGVMAGELFF. The CDR3 region has the DNA TGTGCCTGGAGGGGACTAGCGGGAGTCATGGCCGGGGAGCTGTTTTTT. This rearrangement joins TRBV30 to TRBJ2-2; TRBD2 aligns across 14 bases. Germline V gene lookup returns CDR1 GTSNPN and CDR2 SVGIG (reference sequence). This CDR3 comprises 16 residues. Trimming at V came to 3 bases and at J to 6 bases, leaving 6 bases not matched to a gene.

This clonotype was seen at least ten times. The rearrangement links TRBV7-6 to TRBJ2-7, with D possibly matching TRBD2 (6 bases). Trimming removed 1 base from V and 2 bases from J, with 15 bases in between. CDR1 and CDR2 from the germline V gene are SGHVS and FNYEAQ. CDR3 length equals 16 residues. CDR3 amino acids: CASSLDGGYNTYEQYF. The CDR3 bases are TGTGCCAGCAGCTTAGATGGGGGGTACAATACCTACGAGCAGTACTTC.

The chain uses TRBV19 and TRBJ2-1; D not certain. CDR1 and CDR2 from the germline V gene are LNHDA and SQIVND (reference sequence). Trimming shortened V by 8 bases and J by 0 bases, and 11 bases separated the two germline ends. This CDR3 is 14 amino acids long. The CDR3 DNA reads TGTGCCAGTTCGGCGCTCAGCTCCTACAATGAGCAGTTCTTC. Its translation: CASSALSSYNEQFF.

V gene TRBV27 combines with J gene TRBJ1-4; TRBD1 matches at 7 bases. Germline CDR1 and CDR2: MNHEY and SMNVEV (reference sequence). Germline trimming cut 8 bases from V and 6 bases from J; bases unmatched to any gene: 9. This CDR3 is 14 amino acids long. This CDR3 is CASGTDDIYEKLFF. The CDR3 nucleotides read TGTGCCAGCGGGACAGACGACATTTATGAAAAACTGTTTTTT. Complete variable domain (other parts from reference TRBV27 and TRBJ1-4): EAQVTQNPRYLITVTGKKLTVTCSQNMNHEYMSWYRQDPGLGLRQIYYSMNVEVTDKGDVPEGYKVSRKEKRNFPLILESPSPNQTSLYFCASGTDDIYEKLFFGSGTQLSVL.

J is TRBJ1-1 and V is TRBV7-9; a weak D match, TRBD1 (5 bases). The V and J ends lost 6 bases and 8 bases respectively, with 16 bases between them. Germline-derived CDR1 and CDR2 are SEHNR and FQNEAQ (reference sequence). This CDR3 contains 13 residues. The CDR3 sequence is CASRGTEGREAFF. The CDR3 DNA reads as TGTGCCAGCAGAGGAACAGAGGGGCGAGAAGCTTTCTTT.

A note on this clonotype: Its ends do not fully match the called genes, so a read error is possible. The CDR3 spells CASSQPGRDNEQFF. The CDR3 DNA follows: TGTGCCAGCAGCCAACCTGGACGAGACAATGAGCAGTTCTTC. The rearrangement joins TRBV4-1 to TRBJ2-1; D is unresolved. Looked up from germline, CDR1 is MGHRA and CDR2 is YSYEKL. The CDR3 sequence is 14 residues long.

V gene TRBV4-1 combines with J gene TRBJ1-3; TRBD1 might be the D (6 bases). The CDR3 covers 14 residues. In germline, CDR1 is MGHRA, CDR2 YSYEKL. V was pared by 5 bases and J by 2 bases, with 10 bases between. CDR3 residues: CASSGQKTGNTIYF. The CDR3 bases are TGCGCCAGCAGCGGACAGAAGACTGGAAACACCATATATTTT.

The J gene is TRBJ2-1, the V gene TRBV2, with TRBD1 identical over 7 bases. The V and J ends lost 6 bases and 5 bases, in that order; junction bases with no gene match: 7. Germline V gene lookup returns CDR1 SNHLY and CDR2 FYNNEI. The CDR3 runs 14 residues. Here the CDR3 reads CASSPTGLHNEQFF. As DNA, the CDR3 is TGTGCCAGCAGCCCGACAGGGCTCCACAATGAGCAGTTCTTC.

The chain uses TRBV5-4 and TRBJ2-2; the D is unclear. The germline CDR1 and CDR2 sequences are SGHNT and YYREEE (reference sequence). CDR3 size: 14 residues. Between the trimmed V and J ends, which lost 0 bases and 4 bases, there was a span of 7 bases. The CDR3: CASSLEWSTGELFF. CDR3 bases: TGTGCCAGCAGCTTGGAATGGAGCACCGGGGAGCTGTTTTTT. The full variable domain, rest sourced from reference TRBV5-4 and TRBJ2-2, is ETGVTQSPTHLIKTRGQQVTLRCSSQSGHNTVSWYQQALGQGPQFIFQYYREEENGRGNFPPRFSGLQFPNYSSELNVNALELDDSALYLCASSLEWSTGELFFGEGSRLTVL.

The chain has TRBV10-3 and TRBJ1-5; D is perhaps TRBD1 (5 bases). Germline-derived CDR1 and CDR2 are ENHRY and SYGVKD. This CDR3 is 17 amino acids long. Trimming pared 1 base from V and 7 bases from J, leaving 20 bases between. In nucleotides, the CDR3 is TGTGCCATCAGTGAGTTAGAATCCGGGACGCACGGACAGCCCCAGCATTTT. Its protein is CAISELESGTHGQPQHF.

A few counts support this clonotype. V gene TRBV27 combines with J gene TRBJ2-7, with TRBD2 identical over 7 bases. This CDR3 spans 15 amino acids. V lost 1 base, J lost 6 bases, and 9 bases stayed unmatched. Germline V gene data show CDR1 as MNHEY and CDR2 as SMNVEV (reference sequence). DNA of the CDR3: TGTGCCAGCAGTTTATTGGGCGGGGGAAGGAGCGAGCAGTACTTC. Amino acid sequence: CASSLLGGGRSEQYF.

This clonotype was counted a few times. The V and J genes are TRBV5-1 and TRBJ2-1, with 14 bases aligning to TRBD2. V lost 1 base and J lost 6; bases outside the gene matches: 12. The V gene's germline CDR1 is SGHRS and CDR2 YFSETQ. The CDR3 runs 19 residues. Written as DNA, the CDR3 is TGCGCCAGCAGCTTGTATAGGACTAGCGGGGGGATGAGTCGCAATGAGCAGTTCTTC. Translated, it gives CASSLYRTSGGMSRNEQFF.

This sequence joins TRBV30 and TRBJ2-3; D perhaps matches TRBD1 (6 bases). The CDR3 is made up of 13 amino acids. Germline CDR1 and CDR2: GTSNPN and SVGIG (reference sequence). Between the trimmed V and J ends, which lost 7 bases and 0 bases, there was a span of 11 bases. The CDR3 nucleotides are TGTGCCTATAACAGGGTCAGCACAGATACGCAGTATTTT. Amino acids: CAYNRVSTDTQYF. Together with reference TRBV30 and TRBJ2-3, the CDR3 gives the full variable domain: SQTIHQWPATLVQPVGSPLSLECTVEGTSNPNLYWYRQAAGRGLQLLFYSVGIGQISSEVPQNLSASRPQDRQFILSSKKLLLSDSGFYLCAYNRVSTDTQYFGPGTRLTVL.

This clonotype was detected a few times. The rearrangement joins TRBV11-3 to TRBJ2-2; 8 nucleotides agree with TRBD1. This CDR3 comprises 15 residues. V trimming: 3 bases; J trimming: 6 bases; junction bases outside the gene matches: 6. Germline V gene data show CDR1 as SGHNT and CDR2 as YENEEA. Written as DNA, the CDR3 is TGTGCCAGCAGCTTGGGGCAGGGGGCGCCCGGGGAGCTGTTTTTT. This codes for CASSLGQGAPGELFF.

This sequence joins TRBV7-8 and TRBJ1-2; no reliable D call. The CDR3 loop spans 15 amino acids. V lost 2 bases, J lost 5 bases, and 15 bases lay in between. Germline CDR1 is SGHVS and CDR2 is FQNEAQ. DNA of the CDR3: TGTGCCAGCAGCTTAAGTCCCCATAACGGGTATGGCTACACCTTC. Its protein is CASSLSPHNGYGYTF.

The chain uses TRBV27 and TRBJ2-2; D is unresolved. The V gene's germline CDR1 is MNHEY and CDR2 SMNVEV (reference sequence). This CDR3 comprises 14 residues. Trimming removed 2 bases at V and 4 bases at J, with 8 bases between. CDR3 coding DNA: TGTGCCAGCAGTTTAGGGGTTCGCACCGGGGAGCTGTTTTTT. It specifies CASSLGVRTGELFF.